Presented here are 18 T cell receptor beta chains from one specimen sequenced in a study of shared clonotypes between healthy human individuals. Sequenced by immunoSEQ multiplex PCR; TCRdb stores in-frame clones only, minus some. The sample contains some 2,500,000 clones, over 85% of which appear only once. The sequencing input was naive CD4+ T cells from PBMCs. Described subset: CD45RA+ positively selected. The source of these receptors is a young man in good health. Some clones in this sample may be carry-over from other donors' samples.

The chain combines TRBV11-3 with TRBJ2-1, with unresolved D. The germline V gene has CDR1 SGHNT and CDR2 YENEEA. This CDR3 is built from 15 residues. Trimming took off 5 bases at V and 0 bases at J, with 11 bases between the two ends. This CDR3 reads CASSDRSSSYNEQFF. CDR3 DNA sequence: TGTGCCAGCAGCGATAGGAGTAGCTCCTACAATGAGCAGTTCTTC.

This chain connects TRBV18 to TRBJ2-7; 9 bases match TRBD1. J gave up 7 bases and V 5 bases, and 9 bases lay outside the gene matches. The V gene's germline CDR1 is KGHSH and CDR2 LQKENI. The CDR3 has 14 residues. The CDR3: CASSSRDRVGEQYF. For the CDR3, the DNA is TGTGCCAGCTCATCCCGGGACAGGGTGGGGGAGCAGTACTTC. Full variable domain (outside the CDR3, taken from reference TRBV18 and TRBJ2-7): NAGVMQNPRHLVRRRGQEARLRCSPMKGHSHVYWYRQLPEEGLKFMVYLQKENIIDESGMPKERFSAEFPKEGPSILRIQQVVRGDSAAYFCASSSRDRVGEQYFGPGTRLTVT.

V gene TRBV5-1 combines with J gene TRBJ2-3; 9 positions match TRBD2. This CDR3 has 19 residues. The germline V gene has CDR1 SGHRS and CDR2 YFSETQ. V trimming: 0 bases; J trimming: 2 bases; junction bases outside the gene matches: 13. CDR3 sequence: CASSLGEAGGPRFTDTQYF. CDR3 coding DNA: TGCGCCAGCAGCTTGGGAGAAGCGGGAGGTCCGAGATTCACAGATACGCAGTATTTT.

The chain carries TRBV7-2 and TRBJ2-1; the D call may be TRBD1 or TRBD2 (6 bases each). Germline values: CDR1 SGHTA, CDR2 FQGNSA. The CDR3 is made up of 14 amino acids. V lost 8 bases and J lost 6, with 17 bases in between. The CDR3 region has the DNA TGTGCCAGCGGCAACAAGGGGGGAAGCAATGAGCAGTTCTTC. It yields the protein CASGNKGGSNEQFF.

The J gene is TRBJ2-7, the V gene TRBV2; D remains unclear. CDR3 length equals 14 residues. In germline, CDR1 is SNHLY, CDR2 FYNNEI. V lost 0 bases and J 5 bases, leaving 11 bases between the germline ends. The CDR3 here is CASSEASSADEQYF. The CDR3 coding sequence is TGTGCCAGCAGTGAAGCATCGTCGGCGGACGAGCAGTACTTC.

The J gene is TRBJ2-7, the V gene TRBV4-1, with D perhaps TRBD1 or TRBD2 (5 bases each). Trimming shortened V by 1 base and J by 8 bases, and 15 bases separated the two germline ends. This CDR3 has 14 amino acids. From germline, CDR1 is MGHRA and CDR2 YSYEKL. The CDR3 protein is CASSQGSRGAQQYF. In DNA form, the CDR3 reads TGCGCCAGCAGCCAAGGTAGTAGAGGGGCGCAGCAGTACTTC.

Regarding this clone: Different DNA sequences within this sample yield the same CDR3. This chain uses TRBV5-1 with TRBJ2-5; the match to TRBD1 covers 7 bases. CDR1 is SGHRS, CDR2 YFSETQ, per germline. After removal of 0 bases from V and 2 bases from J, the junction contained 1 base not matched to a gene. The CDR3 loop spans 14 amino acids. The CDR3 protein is CASSLGDRQETQYF. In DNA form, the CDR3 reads TGCGCCAGCAGCTTGGGGGACAGACAAGAGACCCAGTACTTC. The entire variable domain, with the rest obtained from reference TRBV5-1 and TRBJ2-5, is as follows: KAGVTQTPRYLIKTRGQQVTLSCSPISGHRSVSWYQQTPGQGLQFLFEYFSETQRNKGNFPGRFSGRQFSNSRSEMNVSTLELGDSALYLCASSLGDRQETQYFGPGTRLLVL.

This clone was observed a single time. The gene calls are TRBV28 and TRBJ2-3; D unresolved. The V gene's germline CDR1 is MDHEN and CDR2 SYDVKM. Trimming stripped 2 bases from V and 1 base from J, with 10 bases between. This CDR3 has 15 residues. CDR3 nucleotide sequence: TGTGCCAGCAGTTTAGCCCTCCCTGGCACAGATACGCAGTATTTT. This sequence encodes CASSLALPGTDTQYF.

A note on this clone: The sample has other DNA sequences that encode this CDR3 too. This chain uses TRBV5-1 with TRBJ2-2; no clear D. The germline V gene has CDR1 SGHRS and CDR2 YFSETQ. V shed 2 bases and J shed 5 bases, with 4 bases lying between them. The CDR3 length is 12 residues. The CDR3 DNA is TGCGCCAGCAGCTTAAGTACCGGGGAGCTGTTTTTT. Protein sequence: CASSLSTGELFF.

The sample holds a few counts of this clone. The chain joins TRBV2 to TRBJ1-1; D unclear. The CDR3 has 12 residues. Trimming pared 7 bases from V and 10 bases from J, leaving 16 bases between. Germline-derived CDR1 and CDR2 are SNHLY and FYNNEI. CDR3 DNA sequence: TGTGCCAGCAAGTGGGAGACGGAAGGAGCTTTCTTT. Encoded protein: CASKWETEGAFF. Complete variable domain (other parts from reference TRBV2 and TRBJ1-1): EPEVTQTPSHQVTQMGQEVILRCVPISNHLYFYWYRQILGQKVEFLVSFYNNEISEKSEIFDDQFSVERPDGSNFTLKIRSTKLEDSAMYFCASKWETEGAFFGQGTRLTVV.

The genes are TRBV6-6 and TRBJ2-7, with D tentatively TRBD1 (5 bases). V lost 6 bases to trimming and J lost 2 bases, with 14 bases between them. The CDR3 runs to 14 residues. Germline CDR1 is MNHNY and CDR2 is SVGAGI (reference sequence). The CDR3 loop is CASRERTWPYEQYF. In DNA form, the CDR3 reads TGTGCCAGCAGGGAGAGGACATGGCCCTACGAGCAGTACTTC.

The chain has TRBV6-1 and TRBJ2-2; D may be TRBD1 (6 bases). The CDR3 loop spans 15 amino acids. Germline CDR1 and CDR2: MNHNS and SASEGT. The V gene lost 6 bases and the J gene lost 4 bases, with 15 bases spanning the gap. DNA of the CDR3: TGTGCCAGCAGACAAGGACGAGGGGGCACCGGGGAGCTGTTTTTT. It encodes CASRQGRGGTGELFF.

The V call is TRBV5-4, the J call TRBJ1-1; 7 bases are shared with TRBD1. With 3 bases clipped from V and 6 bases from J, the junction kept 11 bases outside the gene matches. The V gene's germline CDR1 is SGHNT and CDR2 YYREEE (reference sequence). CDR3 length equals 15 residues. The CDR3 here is CASSSPQGGQAEAFF. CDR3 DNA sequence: TGTGCCAGCAGCTCCCCGCAGGGGGGCCAGGCTGAAGCTTTCTTT.

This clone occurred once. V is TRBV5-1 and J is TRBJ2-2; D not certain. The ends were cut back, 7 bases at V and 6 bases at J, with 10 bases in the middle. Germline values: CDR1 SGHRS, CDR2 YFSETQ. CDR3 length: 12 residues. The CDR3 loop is CASGEMAGELFF. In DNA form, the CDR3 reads TGCGCCAGCGGCGAAATGGCCGGGGAGCTGTTTTTT.

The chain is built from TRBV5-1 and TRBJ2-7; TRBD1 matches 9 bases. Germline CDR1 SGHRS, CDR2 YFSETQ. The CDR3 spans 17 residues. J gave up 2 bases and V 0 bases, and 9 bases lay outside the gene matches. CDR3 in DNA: TGCGCCAGCAGCTTGGCATTGGGGGGACAGGGAACCTACGAGCAGTACTTC. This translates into CASSLALGGQGTYEQYF.

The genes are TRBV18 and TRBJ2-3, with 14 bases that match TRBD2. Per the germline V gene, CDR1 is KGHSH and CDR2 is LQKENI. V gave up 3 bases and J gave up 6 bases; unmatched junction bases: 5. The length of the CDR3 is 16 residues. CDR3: CASSPRLAGGQDTQYF. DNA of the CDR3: TGTGCCAGCTCACCTCGACTAGCGGGAGGGCAGGATACGCAGTATTTT.

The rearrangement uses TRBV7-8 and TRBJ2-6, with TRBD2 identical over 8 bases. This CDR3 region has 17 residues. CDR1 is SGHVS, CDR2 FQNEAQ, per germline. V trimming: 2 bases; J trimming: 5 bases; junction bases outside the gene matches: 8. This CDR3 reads CASSLSSGASRANVLTF. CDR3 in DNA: TGTGCCAGCAGCTTAAGTAGCGGGGCTAGCCGGGCCAACGTCCTGACTTTC.

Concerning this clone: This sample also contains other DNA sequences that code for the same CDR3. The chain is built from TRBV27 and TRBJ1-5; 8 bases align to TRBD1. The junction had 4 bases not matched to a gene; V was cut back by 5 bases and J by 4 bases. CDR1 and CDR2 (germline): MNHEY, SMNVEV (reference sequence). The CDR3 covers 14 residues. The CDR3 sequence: CASSPRTGNQPQHF. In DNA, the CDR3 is TGTGCCAGCAGTCCCCGGACAGGGAATCAGCCCCAGCATTTT.